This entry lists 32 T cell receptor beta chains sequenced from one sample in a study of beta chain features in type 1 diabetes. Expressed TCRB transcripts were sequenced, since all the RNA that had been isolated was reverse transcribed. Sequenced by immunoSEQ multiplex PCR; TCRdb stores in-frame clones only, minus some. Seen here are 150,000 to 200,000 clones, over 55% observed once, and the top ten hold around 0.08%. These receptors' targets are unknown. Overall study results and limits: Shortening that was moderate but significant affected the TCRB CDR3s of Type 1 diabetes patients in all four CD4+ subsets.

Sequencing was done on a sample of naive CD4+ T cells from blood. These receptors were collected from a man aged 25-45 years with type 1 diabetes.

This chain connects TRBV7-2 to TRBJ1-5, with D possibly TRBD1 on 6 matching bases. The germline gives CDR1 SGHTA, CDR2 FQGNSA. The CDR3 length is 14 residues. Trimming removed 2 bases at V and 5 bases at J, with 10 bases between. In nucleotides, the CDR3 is TGTGCCAGCAGCTTATCGGGGGCTCATCAGCCCCAGCATTTT. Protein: CASSLSGAHQPQHF.

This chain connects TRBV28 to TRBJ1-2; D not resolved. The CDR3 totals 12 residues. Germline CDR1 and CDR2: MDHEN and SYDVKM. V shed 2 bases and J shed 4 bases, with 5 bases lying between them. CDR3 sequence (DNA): TGTGCCAGCAGTTTAAAGATCTATGGCTACACCTTC. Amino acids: CASSLKIYGYTF.

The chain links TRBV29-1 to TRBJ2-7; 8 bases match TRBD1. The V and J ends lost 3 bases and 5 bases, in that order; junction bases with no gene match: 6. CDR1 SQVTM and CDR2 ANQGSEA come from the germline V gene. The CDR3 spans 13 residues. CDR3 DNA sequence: TGCAGCGTTGAGGGACAGGACCTTGACGAGCAGTACTTC. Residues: CSVEGQDLDEQYF.

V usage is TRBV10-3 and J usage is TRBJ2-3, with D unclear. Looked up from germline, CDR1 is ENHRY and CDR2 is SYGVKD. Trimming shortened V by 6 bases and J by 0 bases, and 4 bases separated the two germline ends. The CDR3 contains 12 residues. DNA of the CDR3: TGTGCCATCAGGGGTAGCACAGATACGCAGTATTTT. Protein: CAIRGSTDTQYF.

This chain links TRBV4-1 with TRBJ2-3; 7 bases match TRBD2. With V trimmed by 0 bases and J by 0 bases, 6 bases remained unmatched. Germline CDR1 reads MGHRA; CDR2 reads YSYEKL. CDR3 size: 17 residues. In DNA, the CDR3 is TGCGCCAGCAGCCAAGATTCCGCGGGGGTTAGCACAGATACGCAGTATTTT. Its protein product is CASSQDSAGVSTDTQYF.

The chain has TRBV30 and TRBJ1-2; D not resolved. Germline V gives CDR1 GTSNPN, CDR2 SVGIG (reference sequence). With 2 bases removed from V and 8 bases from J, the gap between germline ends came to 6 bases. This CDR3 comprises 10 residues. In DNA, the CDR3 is TGTGCCTGGAGTACGGAAGGCTACACCTTC. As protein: CAWSTEGYTF.

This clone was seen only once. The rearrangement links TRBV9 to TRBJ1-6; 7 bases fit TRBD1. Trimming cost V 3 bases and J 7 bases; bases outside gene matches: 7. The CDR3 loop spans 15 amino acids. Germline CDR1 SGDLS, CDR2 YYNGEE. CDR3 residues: CASSGGSQGNSPLHF. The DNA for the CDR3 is TGTGCCAGCAGCGGAGGTTCACAGGGGAATTCACCCCTCCACTTT. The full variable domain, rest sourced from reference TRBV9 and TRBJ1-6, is DSGVTQTPKHLITATGQRVTLRCSPRSGDLSVYWYQQSLDQGLQFLIQYYNGEERAKGNILERFSAQQFPDLHSELNLSSLELGDSALYFCASSGGSQGNSPLHFGNGTRLTVT.

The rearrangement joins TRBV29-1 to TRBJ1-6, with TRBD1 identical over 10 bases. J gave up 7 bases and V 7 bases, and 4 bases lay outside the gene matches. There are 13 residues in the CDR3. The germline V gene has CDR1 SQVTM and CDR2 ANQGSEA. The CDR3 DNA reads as TGCAGCGCTAGACAGGGGGCGAATTCACCCCTCCACTTT. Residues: CSARQGANSPLHF. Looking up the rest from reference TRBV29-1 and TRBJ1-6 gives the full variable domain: SAVISQKPSRDICQRGTSLTIQCQVDSQVTMMFWYRQQPGQSLTLIATANQGSEATYESGFVIDKFPISRPNLTFSTLTVSNMSPEDSSIYLCSARQGANSPLHFGNGTRLTVT.

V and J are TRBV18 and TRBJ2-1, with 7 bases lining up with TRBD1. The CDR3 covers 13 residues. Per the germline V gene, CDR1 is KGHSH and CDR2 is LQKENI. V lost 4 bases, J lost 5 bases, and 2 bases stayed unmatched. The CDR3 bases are TGTGCCAGCTCACAGGGACAGAACAATGAGCAGTTCTTC. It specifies CASSQGQNNEQFF. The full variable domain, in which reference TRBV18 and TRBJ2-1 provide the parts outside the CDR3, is NAGVMQNPRHLVRRRGQEARLRCSPMKGHSHVYWYRQLPEEGLKFMVYLQKENIIDESGMPKERFSAEFPKEGPSILRIQQVVRGDSAAYFCASSQGQNNEQFFGPGTRLTVL.

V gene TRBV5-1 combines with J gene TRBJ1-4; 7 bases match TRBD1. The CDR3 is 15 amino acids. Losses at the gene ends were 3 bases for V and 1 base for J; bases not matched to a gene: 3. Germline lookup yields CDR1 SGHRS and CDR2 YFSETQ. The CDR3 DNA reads TGCGCCAGCAGCTCCAGGACAGGAACTAATGAAAAACTGTTTTTT. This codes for CASSSRTGTNEKLFF.

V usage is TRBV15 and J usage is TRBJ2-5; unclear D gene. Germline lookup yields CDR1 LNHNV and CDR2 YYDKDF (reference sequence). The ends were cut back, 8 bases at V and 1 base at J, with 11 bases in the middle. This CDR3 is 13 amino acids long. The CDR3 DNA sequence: TGTGCCACCCAGTCCCAGTCCCAAGAGACCCAGTACTTC. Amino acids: CATQSQSQETQYF.

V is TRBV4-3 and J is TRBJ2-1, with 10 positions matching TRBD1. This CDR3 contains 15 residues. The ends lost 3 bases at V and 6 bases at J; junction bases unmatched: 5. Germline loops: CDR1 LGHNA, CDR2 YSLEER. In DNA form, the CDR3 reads TGCGCCAGCAGCCAGACCCGGACAGGGGGCAATGAGCAGTTCTTC. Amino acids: CASSQTRTGGNEQFF.

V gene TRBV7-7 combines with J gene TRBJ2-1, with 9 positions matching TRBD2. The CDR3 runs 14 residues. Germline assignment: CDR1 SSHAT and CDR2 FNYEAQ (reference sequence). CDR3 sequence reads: CASPGGSGGPLRFF. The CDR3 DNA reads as TGTGCTAGCCCGGGAGGTAGCGGGGGCCCCCTGCGGTTCTTC.

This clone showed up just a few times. The CDR3 here is CASSPPQGGGNEQFF. In DNA form, the CDR3 reads TGTGCCAGCTCACCACCGCAGGGCGGGGGGAATGAGCAGTTCTTC. The chain employs TRBV18 and TRBJ2-1; 8 bases are shared with TRBD2. Germline CDR1 reads KGHSH; CDR2 reads LQKENI. J lost 7 bases, V lost 0 bases, and 5 bases had no gene match. The CDR3 loop spans 15 amino acids.

In nucleotides, the CDR3 is TGTGCCAGCAGCCAGGGACTAGAGGTTAGCTACGAGCAGTACTTC. This gives the protein CASSQGLEVSYEQYF. The rearrangement links TRBV7-2 to TRBJ2-7; TRBD2 aligns across 8 bases. J was trimmed by 3 bases and V by 5 bases; bases with no gene match: 9. Germline V CDR1 and CDR2: SGHTA, FQGNSA. The CDR3 loop spans 15 amino acids.

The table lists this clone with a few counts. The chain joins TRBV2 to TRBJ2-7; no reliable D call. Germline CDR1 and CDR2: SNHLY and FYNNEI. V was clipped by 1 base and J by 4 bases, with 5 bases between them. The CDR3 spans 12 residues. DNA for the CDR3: TGTGCCAGCAGTGAAGGGCAGTACGAGCAGTACTTC. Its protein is CASSEGQYEQYF. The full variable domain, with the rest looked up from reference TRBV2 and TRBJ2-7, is EPEVTQTPSHQVTQMGQEVILRCVPISNHLYFYWYRQILGQKVEFLVSFYNNEISEKSEIFDDQFSVERPDGSNFTLKIRSTKLEDSAMYFCASSEGQYEQYFGPGTRLTVT.

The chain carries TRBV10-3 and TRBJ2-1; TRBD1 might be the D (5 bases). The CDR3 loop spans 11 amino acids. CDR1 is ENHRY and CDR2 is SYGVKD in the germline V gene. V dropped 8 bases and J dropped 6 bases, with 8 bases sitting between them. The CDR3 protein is CAIGRGNEQFF. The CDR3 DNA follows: TGTGCCATCGGAAGGGGCAATGAGCAGTTCTTC.

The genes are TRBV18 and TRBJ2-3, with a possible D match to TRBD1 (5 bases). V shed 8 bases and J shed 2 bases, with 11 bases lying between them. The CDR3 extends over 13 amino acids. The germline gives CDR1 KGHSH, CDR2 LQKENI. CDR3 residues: CASTSGYTDTQYF. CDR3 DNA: TGTGCCAGCACGTCAGGGTACACAGATACGCAGTATTTT.

CDR3 residues: CASSPRPPGDTQYF. In DNA form, the CDR3 reads TGCGCCAGCAGCCCAAGACCCCCCGGAGATACGCAGTATTTT. The rearrangement uses TRBV5-1 and TRBJ2-3; D is unclear. Germline V gene sequence: CDR1 SGHRS, CDR2 YFSETQ. V lost 4 bases and J 5 bases, leaving 14 bases between the germline ends. This CDR3 spans 14 amino acids.

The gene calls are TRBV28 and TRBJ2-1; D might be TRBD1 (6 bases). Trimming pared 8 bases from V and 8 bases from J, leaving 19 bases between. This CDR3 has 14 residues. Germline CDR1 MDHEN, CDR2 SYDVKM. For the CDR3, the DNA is TGTGCCAGCGGACTTACACAGGGAGAGGATGAGCAGTTCTTC. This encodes CASGLTQGEDEQFF.

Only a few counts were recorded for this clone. The CDR3 loop is CATSRGDRDVKTQYF. Written as DNA, the CDR3 is TGTGCCACCAGCAGAGGCGACAGGGACGTAAAGACCCAGTACTTC. This chain connects TRBV15 to TRBJ2-5, with TRBD1 identical over 7 bases. Germline V gives CDR1 LNHNV, CDR2 YYDKDF (reference sequence). Trimming at V came to 1 base and at J to 6 bases, leaving 8 bases not matched to a gene. CDR3 length: 15 residues.

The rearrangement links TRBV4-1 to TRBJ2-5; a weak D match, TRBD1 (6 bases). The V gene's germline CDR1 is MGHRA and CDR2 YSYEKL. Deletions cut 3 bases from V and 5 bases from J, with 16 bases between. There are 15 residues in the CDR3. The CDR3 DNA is TGCGCCAGCAGCCAGACCGGACAGTCGCGGGAGACCCAGTACTTC. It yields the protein CASSQTGQSRETQYF.

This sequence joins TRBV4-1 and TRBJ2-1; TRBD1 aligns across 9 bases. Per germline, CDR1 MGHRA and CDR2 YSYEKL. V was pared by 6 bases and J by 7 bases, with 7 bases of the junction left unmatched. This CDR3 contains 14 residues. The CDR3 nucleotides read TGCGCCAGCAGACAGACAGGGGGTGAAAATGAGCAGTTCTTC. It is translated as CASRQTGGENEQFF.

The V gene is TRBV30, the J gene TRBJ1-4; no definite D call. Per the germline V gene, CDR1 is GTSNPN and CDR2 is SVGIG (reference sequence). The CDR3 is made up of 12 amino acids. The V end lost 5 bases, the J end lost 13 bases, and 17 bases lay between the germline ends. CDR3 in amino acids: CAWGRTSPGLFF. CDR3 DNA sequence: TGTGCCTGGGGACGAACAAGTCCCGGACTGTTTTTT. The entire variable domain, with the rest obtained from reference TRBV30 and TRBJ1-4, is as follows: SQTIHQWPATLVQPVGSPLSLECTVEGTSNPNLYWYRQAAGRGLQLLFYSVGIGQISSEVPQNLSASRPQDRQFILSSKKLLLSDSGFYLCAWGRTSPGLFFGSGTQLSVL.

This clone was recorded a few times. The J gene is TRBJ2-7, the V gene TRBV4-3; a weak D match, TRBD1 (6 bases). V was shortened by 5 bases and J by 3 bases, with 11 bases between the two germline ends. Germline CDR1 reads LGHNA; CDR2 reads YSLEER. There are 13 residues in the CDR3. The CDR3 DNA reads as TGCGCCAGCAGCGAGGACAGCGACTACGAGCAGTACTTC. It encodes CASSEDSDYEQYF.

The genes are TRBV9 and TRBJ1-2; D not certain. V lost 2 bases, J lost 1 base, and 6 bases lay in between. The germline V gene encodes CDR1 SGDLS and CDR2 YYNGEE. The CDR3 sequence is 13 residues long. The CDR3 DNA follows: TGTGCCAGCAGCGTCCAGGATAACTATGGCTACACCTTC. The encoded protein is CASSVQDNYGYTF.

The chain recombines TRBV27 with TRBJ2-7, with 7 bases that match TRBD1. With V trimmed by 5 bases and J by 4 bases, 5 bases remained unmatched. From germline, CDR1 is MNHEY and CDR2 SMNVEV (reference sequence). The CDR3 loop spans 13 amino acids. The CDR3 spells CASSAQGWYEQYF. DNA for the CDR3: TGTGCCAGCAGTGCACAGGGGTGGTACGAGCAGTACTTC.

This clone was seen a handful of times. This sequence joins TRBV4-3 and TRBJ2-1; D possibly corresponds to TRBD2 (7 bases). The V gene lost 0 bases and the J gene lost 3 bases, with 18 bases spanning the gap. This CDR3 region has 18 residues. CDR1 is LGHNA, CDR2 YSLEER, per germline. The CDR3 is CASSQDRGTKDSYNEQFF. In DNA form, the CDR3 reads TGCGCCAGCAGCCAAGATAGGGGGACTAAGGACAGCTACAATGAGCAGTTCTTC.

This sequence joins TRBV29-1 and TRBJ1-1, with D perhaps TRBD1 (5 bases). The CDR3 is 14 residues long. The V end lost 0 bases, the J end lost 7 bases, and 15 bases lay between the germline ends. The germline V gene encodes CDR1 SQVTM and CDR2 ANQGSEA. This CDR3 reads CSVEDQGRIREAFF. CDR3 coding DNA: TGCAGCGTTGAAGATCAGGGCAGAATCCGTGAAGCTTTCTTT.

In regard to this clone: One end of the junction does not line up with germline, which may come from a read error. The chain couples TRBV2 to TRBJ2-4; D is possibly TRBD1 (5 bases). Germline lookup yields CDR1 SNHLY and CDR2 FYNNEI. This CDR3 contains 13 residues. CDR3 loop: CASNEEGVAIQYF. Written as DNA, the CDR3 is TGTGCCAGCAATGAAGAAGGGGTGGCCATTCAGTACTTC.

CDR3 region: CTMRGVNEKLFF. CDR3 in DNA: TGCACTATGAGGGGTGTTAATGAAAAACTGTTTTTT. The chain combines TRBV29-1 with TRBJ1-4; a possible D gene is TRBD1 (5 bases). The CDR3 covers 12 residues. Germline V CDR1 and CDR2: SQVTM, ANQGSEA.

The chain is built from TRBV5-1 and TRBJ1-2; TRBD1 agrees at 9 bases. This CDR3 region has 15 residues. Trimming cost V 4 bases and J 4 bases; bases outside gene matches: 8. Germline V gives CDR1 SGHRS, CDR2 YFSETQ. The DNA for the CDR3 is TGCGCCAGCAGCCCTACCGGGACAGGGAGCTATGGCTACACCTTC. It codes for CASSPTGTGSYGYTF.